This passage covers 24 T cell receptor beta chains from one sample sequenced in a study of T cell responses to AZD1222 COVID-19 vaccine. The repertoire was sequenced with immunoSEQ multiplex PCR; TCRdb's copy has only in-frame clones and lacks some. The sample lists 110,000 to 150,000 clones, just over 90% occurring once. The material was peripheral blood, obtained on day 0 of MenACWY control vaccination. Receptors were obtained from an adult in good health.

DNA of the CDR3: TGTGCCAGTAGTATAGGAAATAATCAGCCCCAGCATTTT. Translating gives CASSIGNNQPQHF. The chain combines TRBV19 with TRBJ1-5; D is uncertain. The CDR3 has 13 amino acids. The germline gives CDR1 LNHDA, CDR2 SQIVND (reference sequence). V was trimmed by 1 base and J by 4 bases, leaving 5 bases between them.

This clone was seen once. CDR3 DNA sequence: TGTGCCAGCAGCCAAGATTTCGCTGAAGCTTTCTTT. It specifies CASSQDFAEAFF. The V gene is TRBV3-1 (or the pseudogene TRBV3-2), the J gene TRBJ1-1, with D unresolved. With 0 bases removed from V and 6 bases from J, the gap between germline ends came to 5 bases. The CDR3 has 12 residues. CDR1 and CDR2 (germline): LGHDT, YNNKEL (reference sequence).

V is TRBV3-1 (or the pseudogene TRBV3-2) and J is TRBJ2-5; D is perhaps TRBD2 (6 bases). The CDR3 runs to 14 residues. Germline CDR1 and CDR2: LGHDT and YNNKEL (reference sequence). The germline V and J ends were trimmed by 0 bases and 2 bases, with 7 bases remaining between them. The DNA for the CDR3 is TGTGCCAGCAGCCAAGAGGGAGGTCAAGAGACCCAGTACTTC. Residues: CASSQEGGQETQYF.

The chain uses TRBV5-1 and TRBJ1-1; D is unresolved. The CDR3 extends over 14 amino acids. Trimming took 0 bases from V and 2 from J, leaving 8 bases between them. Germline CDR1 is SGHRS and CDR2 is YFSETQ. The CDR3 DNA follows: TGCGCCAGCAGCTTGGCCTTTCTTAACACTGAAGCTTTCTTT. Its protein product is CASSLAFLNTEAFF.

The rearrangement joins TRBV5-1 to TRBJ2-1; the D gene is possibly TRBD1 (5 bases). The length of the CDR3 is 14 residues. Germline CDR1 and CDR2: SGHRS and YFSETQ. Trimming removed 3 bases at V and 8 bases at J, with 15 bases between. The CDR3 protein is CASSSGPGLDEQFF. CDR3 DNA: TGCGCCAGCAGCTCAGGACCAGGGCTCGATGAGCAGTTCTTC.

This clone was seen a few times. V usage is TRBV6-5 and J usage is TRBJ1-1; the D gene is possibly TRBD1 (6 bases). The ends were cut back, 6 bases at V and 5 bases at J, with 19 bases in the middle. The CDR3 length is 15 residues. CDR1 is MNHEY and CDR2 is SVGAGI in the germline V gene. DNA for the CDR3: TGTGCCAGCAGCACCTCGGGGGCGGGGCGGACTGAAGCTTTCTTT. Translating gives CASSTSGAGRTEAFF.

The gene calls are TRBV5-1 and TRBJ1-2; D possibly corresponds to TRBD1 (5 bases). The V gene lost 6 bases and the J gene lost 9 bases, with 18 bases spanning the gap. The CDR3 consists of 13 residues. CDR1 is SGHRS and CDR2 is YFSETQ in the germline V gene. CDR3 in amino acids: CASTRGGSESYTF. The DNA of the CDR3 is TGCGCCAGCACCCGTGGGGGGAGTGAAAGCTACACCTTC.

J is TRBJ1-1 and V is TRBV11-3, with unresolved D. This CDR3 contains 13 residues. The germline V gene encodes CDR1 SGHNT and CDR2 YENEEA. The V end was cut by 3 bases, the J end by 1 base, with 6 bases between. The CDR3 DNA sequence: TGTGCCAGCAGCTTTTCCAGGAACACTGAAGCTTTCTTT. Its translation: CASSFSRNTEAFF.

The chain joins TRBV19 to TRBJ1-1; TRBD1 might be the D (6 bases). CDR1 and CDR2 (germline): LNHDA, SQIVND (reference sequence). The CDR3 runs to 12 residues. Trimming removed 4 bases at V and 8 bases at J, with 11 bases between. Here the CDR3 reads CASSRGLREAFF. CDR3 coding DNA: TGTGCCAGTAGTAGGGGGCTACGGGAAGCTTTCTTT.

The chain has TRBV3-1 (or the pseudogene TRBV3-2) and TRBJ2-5, with a tentative D call TRBD2 (6 bases). This CDR3 contains 14 residues. V was pared by 0 bases and J by 4 bases, with 9 bases between. CDR1 and CDR2 (germline): LGHDT, YNNKEL (reference sequence). The CDR3 nucleotides read TGTGCCAGCAGCCAAGATGCGGGGCGAGAGACCCAGTACTTC. It specifies CASSQDAGRETQYF.

The chain is built from TRBV27 and TRBJ1-5; the D gene is possibly TRBD1 (6 bases). CDR3 length: 12 residues. Germline CDR1 is MNHEY and CDR2 is SMNVEV (reference sequence). Trimming stripped 8 bases from V and 3 bases from J, with 8 bases between. This chain's CDR3 is CASRGPNQPQHF. The CDR3 nucleotides read TGTGCCAGCCGGGGGCCCAATCAGCCCCAGCATTTT.

V is TRBV15 and J is TRBJ2-1; TRBD2 might be the D (5 bases). CDR3 length: 15 residues. The germline V gene has CDR1 LNHNV and CDR2 YYDKDF (reference sequence). Deletions cut 2 bases from V and 4 bases from J, with 12 bases between. For the CDR3, the DNA is TGTGCCACCAGCAGATTGCCTAGCATGTACAATGAGCAGTTCTTC. Residues: CATSRLPSMYNEQFF.

This clone was seen a single time. The chain joins TRBV13 to TRBJ2-1; D is perhaps TRBD2 (6 bases). Germline assignment: CDR1 PRHDT and CDR2 FYEKMQ (reference sequence). Trimming took off 4 bases at V and 5 bases at J, with 12 bases between the two ends. The CDR3 consists of 14 residues. The CDR3 DNA reads as TGTGCCAGCAGCTCCGGTGGGGGGAACAATGAGCAGTTCTTC. Translating it yields CASSSGGGNNEQFF.

This chain joins TRBV28 and TRBJ2-6, with 7 bases matching TRBD1. The trim removed 7 bases at V and 0 bases at J, leaving 0 bases unmatched. The germline gives CDR1 MDHEN, CDR2 SYDVKM. The CDR3 sequence is 14 residues long. The CDR3 DNA reads TGTGCCAGCAACAGGGGCTCTGGGGCCAACGTCCTGACTTTC. This sequence encodes CASNRGSGANVLTF.

The gene calls are TRBV27 and TRBJ2-3; D is uncertain. Trimming left V 6 bases short and J 0 bases short, with 4 bases between. Germline lookup yields CDR1 MNHEY and CDR2 SMNVEV (reference sequence). This CDR3 has 12 amino acids. CDR3 nucleotide sequence: TGTGCCAGCAGGGGAAGCACAGATACGCAGTATTTT. Translated, it gives CASRGSTDTQYF.

This clone was recorded a few times. The chain uses TRBV2 and TRBJ1-2; perhaps TRBD1 as D (6 bases). Per the germline V gene, CDR1 is SNHLY and CDR2 is FYNNEI. The CDR3 has 15 residues. V was shortened by 7 bases and J by 0 bases, with 15 bases between the two germline ends. CDR3 nucleotide sequence: TGTGCCAGCAACAGGGAAAGAGGAGCTAACTATGGCTACACCTTC. This sequence encodes CASNRERGANYGYTF.

The rearrangement joins TRBV7-3 to TRBJ2-5; D is perhaps TRBD2 (6 bases). This CDR3 spans 14 amino acids. V was pared by 5 bases and J by 4 bases, with 14 bases between. Germline lookup yields CDR1 SGHTA and CDR2 FQGTGA. The chain's CDR3 is CASSPRGLGETQYF. CDR3 coding DNA: TGTGCCAGCAGCCCACGGGGGTTAGGAGAGACCCAGTACTTC.

The V call is TRBV5-1, the J call TRBJ2-5, with D uncertain. This CDR3 is built from 13 residues. Trimming left V 4 bases short and J 2 bases short, with 9 bases between. Looked up from germline, CDR1 is SGHRS and CDR2 is YFSETQ. The CDR3 region has the DNA TGCGCCAGCAGCAGGGCCAGTCAAGAGACCCAGTACTTC. Residues: CASSRASQETQYF. Using reference TRBV5-1 and TRBJ2-5 for the parts outside the CDR3, the full variable domain is KAGVTQTPRYLIKTRGQQVTLSCSPISGHRSVSWYQQTPGQGLQFLFEYFSETQRNKGNFPGRFSGRQFSNSRSEMNVSTLELGDSALYLCASSRASQETQYFGPGTRLLVL.

As concerns this clone: Additional DNA sequences in this sample encode the identical CDR3. The chain joins TRBV7-2 to TRBJ1-1; D is perhaps TRBD1 (5 bases). CDR3 length: 14 amino acids. V was pared by 6 bases and J by 1 base, with 12 bases between. CDR1 and CDR2 (germline): SGHTA, FQGNSA. CDR3 residues: CASSPGTANTEAFF. CDR3 nucleotide sequence: TGTGCCAGCAGTCCAGGGACGGCGAACACTGAAGCTTTCTTT. Full variable domain (missing parts from reference TRBV7-2 and TRBJ1-1): GAGVSQSPSNKVTEKGKDVELRCDPISGHTALYWYRQSLGQGLEFLIYFQGNSAPDKSGLPSDRFSAERTGGSVSTLTIQRTQQEDSAVYLCASSPGTANTEAFFGQGTRLTVV.

This clone has only one observation. The V and J genes are TRBV7-2 and TRBJ2-5; D not resolved. This CDR3 has 13 residues. The germline V gene has CDR1 SGHTA and CDR2 FQGNSA. Trimming stripped 3 bases from V and 2 bases from J, with 7 bases between. CDR3 sequence (DNA): TGTGCCAGCAGCTTCCATCGTCAAGAGACCCAGTACTTC. Translated, it gives CASSFHRQETQYF.

This CDR3 is CASSLGSGRAPGANVLTF. Written as DNA, the CDR3 is TGTGCCAGTAGCCTAGGGAGCGGGAGGGCCCCTGGGGCCAACGTCCTGACTTTC. J is TRBJ2-6 and V is TRBV19; the match to TRBD2 covers 10 bases. Losses at the gene ends were 6 bases for V and 2 bases for J; bases not matched to a gene: 10. The CDR3 sequence is 18 residues long. Germline V gives CDR1 LNHDA, CDR2 SQIVND (reference sequence).

The V gene is TRBV4-1, the J gene TRBJ2-5; TRBD1 agrees at 11 bases. Per the germline V gene, CDR1 is MGHRA and CDR2 is YSYEKL. The length of the CDR3 is 16 residues. V gave up 1 base and J gave up 5 bases; unmatched junction bases: 6. The CDR3 loop reads CASSQAGTGGLETQYF. Here the CDR3 DNA reads TGCGCCAGCAGCCAAGCCGGGACAGGGGGTTTGGAGACCCAGTACTTC.

V is TRBV30 and J is TRBJ1-1; D is undetermined. CDR1 and CDR2 (germline): GTSNPN, SVGIG (reference sequence). V was shortened by 7 bases and J by 1 base, with 7 bases between the two germline ends. This CDR3 contains 11 residues. The CDR3 sequence is CASSWNTEAFF. The CDR3 nucleotides are TGTGCCTCCAGTTGGAACACTGAAGCTTTCTTT.

This chain joins TRBV19 and TRBJ2-1; 9 positions match TRBD1. This CDR3 is built from 17 residues. The germline V gene encodes CDR1 LNHDA and CDR2 SQIVND (reference sequence). The junction had 8 bases not matched to a gene; V was cut back by 5 bases and J by 0 bases. For the CDR3, the DNA is TGTGCCAGTAGTGAAAGAGACAGGGGGGACTCCTACAATGAGCAGTTCTTC. As protein: CASSERDRGDSYNEQFF.